The 14 T cell receptor beta chains listed next were all sequenced from one sample in a study of cytomegalovirus exposure and HLA in healthy donors. The PCR ran on 60 Vbeta and 13 Jbeta primers. Assay: immunoSEQ multiplex PCR; the TCRdb copy retains only in-frame clones and omits some. The sample records around 100,000 clones, around two thirds being singletons. The sample taken for sequencing was PBMCs. These TCRs come from a woman aged 50 to 65 in good health and CMV-seronegative.

This clone came up a few times. CDR3 region: CASSQGAGVSSPLHF. The CDR3 nucleotides read TGCGCCAGCAGCCAAGGGGCAGGGGTGAGTTCACCCCTCCACTTT. This rearrangement joins TRBV4-3 to TRBJ1-6; a possible D gene is TRBD1 (6 bases). CDR1 and CDR2 (germline): LGHNA, YSLEER. The ends were cut back, 1 base at V and 9 bases at J, with 13 bases in the middle. There are 15 residues in the CDR3.

This chain joins TRBV27 and TRBJ2-5, with TRBD2 matching over 8 bases. Gene TRBJ2-7 matches the end of the DNA better, so the J call may be wrong. The V gene's germline CDR1 is MNHEY and CDR2 SMNVEV (reference sequence). The CDR3 sequence is 16 residues long. The CDR3 nucleotides are TGTGCCAGCAGTTCCCCCCAGGGTAGCGGGGCCTACGAGCAGTACTTC. As protein: CASSSPQGSGAYEQYF.

The chain recombines TRBV7-6 with TRBJ1-1, with 9 bases aligning to TRBD1. Germline V gene data show CDR1 as SGHVS and CDR2 as FNYEAQ. The CDR3 covers 17 residues. Losses at the gene ends were 0 bases for V and 3 bases for J; bases not matched to a gene: 8. Here the CDR3 DNA reads TGTGCCAGCAGCTTAGCTTCCGGACAGGGGATGCACACTGAAGCTTTCTTT. Protein product: CASSLASGQGMHTEAFF.

As DNA, the CDR3 is TGTGCCAGTAGTACCACTCCCGCGGATACGCAGTATTTT. It yields the protein CASSTTPADTQYF. The genes are TRBV19 and TRBJ2-3; D gene ambiguous. The CDR3 covers 13 residues. V was cut by 4 bases and J by 6 bases, with 11 bases left in between. In germline, CDR1 is LNHDA, CDR2 SQIVND (reference sequence).

This chain connects TRBV29-1 to TRBJ1-5, with unresolved D. The CDR3 runs 15 residues. CDR1 and CDR2 (germline): SQVTM, ANQGSEA. V lost 5 bases to trimming and J lost 0 bases, with 14 bases between them. The CDR3 nucleotides read TGCAGCGTTTGTGAAGGAGTCAATAGCAATCAGCCCCAGCATTTT. It encodes CSVCEGVNSNQPQHF.

This clone was detected a few times. The chain links TRBV14 to TRBJ1-1, with 7 bases that match TRBD1. With V trimmed by 4 bases and J by 6 bases, 2 bases remained unmatched. CDR1 SGHDN and CDR2 FVKESK come from the germline V gene. The CDR3 loop spans 12 amino acids. CDR3 in amino acids: CASSPQGAEAFF. As DNA, the CDR3 is TGTGCCAGCAGCCCCCAGGGGGCTGAAGCTTTCTTT.

This chain connects TRBV19 to TRBJ2-2; possibly TRBD1 for D (6 bases). Trimming stripped 7 bases from V and 1 base from J, with 13 bases between. The CDR3 spans 15 residues. The V gene's germline CDR1 is LNHDA and CDR2 SQIVND (reference sequence). CDR3 sequence reads: CASTKSGQNTGELFF. The CDR3 DNA sequence: TGTGCCAGTACGAAATCGGGACAGAACACCGGGGAGCTGTTTTTT.

V gene TRBV7-2 combines with J gene TRBJ2-2; maybe TRBD2 (6 bases). CDR1 SGHTA and CDR2 FQGNSA come from the germline V gene. Trimming took off 4 bases at V and 6 bases at J, with 9 bases between the two ends. The CDR3 has 13 amino acids. CDR3 in DNA: TGTGCCAGCAGCTGGGGGAGGTCCGGGGAGCTGTTTTTT. It encodes CASSWGRSGELFF.

This rearrangement joins TRBV19 to TRBJ2-2; perhaps TRBD1 as D (6 bases). This CDR3 is built from 13 residues. Germline assignment: CDR1 LNHDA and CDR2 SQIVND (reference sequence). Trimming took 7 bases from V and 6 from J, leaving 12 bases between them. The chain's CDR3 is CASKGVLAGELFF. CDR3 coding DNA: TGTGCCAGTAAGGGGGTCCTGGCCGGGGAGCTGTTTTTT.

The rearrangement uses TRBV5-1 and TRBJ2-2, with 13 bases matching TRBD2. Trimming at V came to 3 bases and at J to 3 bases, leaving 8 bases not matched to a gene. The germline V gene encodes CDR1 SGHRS and CDR2 YFSETQ. This CDR3 is 18 amino acids long. The CDR3 coding sequence is TGCGCCAGCAGCTCTCCCGGGACTAGCGGGGCGTACACCGGGGAGCTGTTTTTT. It is translated as CASSSPGTSGAYTGELFF.

V usage is TRBV7-2 and J usage is TRBJ2-3; TRBD2 matches at 8 bases. The CDR3 is 16 amino acids. The germline V gene has CDR1 SGHTA and CDR2 FQGNSA. The V and J ends lost 1 base and 5 bases, in that order; junction bases with no gene match: 8. CDR3 loop: CASSLGLAFKGDTQYF. CDR3 DNA: TGTGCCAGCAGCTTAGGACTAGCGTTTAAGGGAGATACGCAGTATTTT.

The chain links TRBV5-6 to TRBJ2-1; D call uncertain. Trimming left V 6 bases short and J 2 bases short, with 12 bases between. The CDR3 consists of 14 residues. Germline lookup yields CDR1 SGHDT and CDR2 YYEEEE. The CDR3 loop is CASIMMVAYNEQFF. The CDR3 region has the DNA TGTGCCAGCATCATGATGGTAGCCTACAATGAGCAGTTCTTC. Based on the CDR3 plus reference TRBV5-6 and TRBJ2-1, the full variable domain is DAGVTQSPTHLIKTRGQQVTLRCSPKSGHDTVSWYQQALGQGPQFIFQYYEEEERQRGNFPDRFSGHQFPNYSSELNVNALLLGDSALYLCASIMMVAYNEQFFGPGTRLTVL.

This clone was counted once. J is TRBJ2-5 and V is TRBV14; 7 bases fit TRBD1. CDR1 and CDR2 from the germline V gene are SGHDN and FVKESK. J was trimmed by 5 bases and V by 1 base; bases with no gene match: 7. The CDR3 spans 15 residues. CDR3 sequence: CASSQAGGLGETQYF. CDR3 nucleotide sequence: TGTGCCAGCAGCCAAGCAGGGGGTTTAGGGGAGACCCAGTACTTC. The full variable domain, in which reference TRBV14 and TRBJ2-5 provide the parts outside the CDR3, is EAGVTQFPSHSVIEKGQTVTLRCDPISGHDNLYWYRRVMGKEIKFLLHFVKESKQDESGMPNNRFLAERTGGTYSTLKVQPAELEDSGVYFCASSQAGGLGETQYFGPGTRLLVL.

The V gene is TRBV9, the J gene TRBJ2-3; TRBD2 matches at 9 bases. Germline lookup yields CDR1 SGDLS and CDR2 YYNGEE. J was trimmed by 6 bases and V by 3 bases; bases with no gene match: 5. The length of the CDR3 is 14 residues. CDR3: CASSAAGGLDTQYF. The CDR3 DNA follows: TGTGCCAGCAGCGCGGCGGGGGGGCTTGATACGCAGTATTTT.